The clone carrying this TCR beta chain occurred a few times. Its antigen is undetermined. Described time point: peripheral blood 6 weeks after treatment start. Into every PCR, synthetic TCR analog templates were spiked. Assay used: immunoSEQ multiplex PCR; TCRdb lists only in-frame clones, some missing. Among fewer than 90,000 clones listed, approximately 90% were seen once. This specimen comes from a study of PD-L1 blockade in urothelial cancer. Whole-study context: When blood samples were assessed, the median T cell count was around 150,000. The study, taken as a whole, reports: Pretreatment TCR clonality in blood, when below the median, was predictive of better survival.

CDR1 and CDR2 from the germline V gene are SNHLY and FYNNEI. The CDR3 totals 16 residues. V dropped 5 bases and J dropped 1; count of bases not matched to a gene: 8. Material: PBMCs, obtained around atezolizumab (anti-PD-L1) treatment. The receptor comes from a woman older than 75 with urothelial cancer. J is TRBJ1-5 and V is TRBV2; 7 bases match TRBD1. CDR3 DNA sequence: TGTGCCAGCAGTTATTCAGGGGGTAAGAGCAATCAGCCCCAGCATTTT. This encodes CASSYSGGKSNQPQHF.